This passage covers 14 T cell receptor beta chains from one sample sequenced in a study of blood T cell repertoires in COVID-19. Assay: immunoSEQ multiplex PCR; the TCRdb copy retains only in-frame clones and omits some. The sample lists 15,000 to 20,000 clones, more than 65% occurring once. Sample: peripheral blood. The receptors stem from a woman in her 70s with active COVID-19.

The chain employs TRBV4-2 and TRBJ2-7; 10 nucleotides line up with TRBD2. The CDR3 runs 16 residues. The germline V gene has CDR1 LGHNA and CDR2 YNFKEQ. V lost 0 bases, J lost 6 bases, and 8 bases stayed unmatched. The CDR3 spells CASSQEPGLASGEQYF. As DNA, the CDR3 is TGTGCCAGCAGCCAAGAGCCGGGACTAGCGTCTGGCGAGCAGTACTTC.

The CDR3: CASSPATGQGHYGYTF. The CDR3 DNA is TGTGCCAGCAGCCCTGCGACGGGACAGGGCCACTATGGCTACACCTTC. The V and J genes are TRBV3-1 (or the pseudogene TRBV3-2) and TRBJ1-2; TRBD1 agrees at 9 bases. Unmatched junction bases numbered 9, after V lost 4 bases and J lost 3 bases. The CDR3 contains 16 residues. Germline lookup yields CDR1 LGHDT and CDR2 YNNKEL (reference sequence).

This sequence joins TRBV11-3 and TRBJ1-1, with D tentatively TRBD1 (6 bases). Germline CDR1 is SGHNT and CDR2 is YENEEA. This CDR3 spans 13 amino acids. Trimming removed 1 base at V and 5 bases at J, with 8 bases between. The CDR3 here is CASSLARGTEAFF. The CDR3 nucleotides read TGTGCCAGCAGCTTAGCCAGGGGTACTGAAGCTTTCTTT.

This chain joins TRBV18 and TRBJ2-5; 11 bases match TRBD1. CDR3 length: 16 amino acids. The V gene's germline CDR1 is KGHSH and CDR2 LQKENI. Losses at the gene ends were 3 bases for V and 0 bases for J; bases not matched to a gene: 3. The CDR3 nucleotides are TGTGCCAGCTCACCGACGGGACAGGGGGACCAAGAGACCCAGTACTTC. This translates into CASSPTGQGDQETQYF. Using reference TRBV18 and TRBJ2-5 for the parts outside the CDR3, the full variable domain is NAGVMQNPRHLVRRRGQEARLRCSPMKGHSHVYWYRQLPEEGLKFMVYLQKENIIDESGMPKERFSAEFPKEGPSILRIQQVVRGDSAAYFCASSPTGQGDQETQYFGPGTRLLVL.

This chain connects TRBV5-6 to TRBJ2-3; D is perhaps TRBD1 (5 bases). Germline V gene lookup returns CDR1 SGHDT and CDR2 YYEEEE. There are 14 residues in the CDR3. Trimming pared 0 bases from V and 4 bases from J, leaving 9 bases between. The CDR3 nucleotides read TGTGCCAGCAGCTTGGAGCAGGGTGCAGATACGCAGTATTTT. Encoded protein: CASSLEQGADTQYF.

The V call is TRBV6-5, the J call TRBJ2-3, with a weak D call TRBD2 (5 bases). Germline V gene lookup returns CDR1 MNHEY and CDR2 SVGAGI. The CDR3 sequence is 15 residues long. Trimming cost V 6 bases and J 0 bases, with 13 bases left between them. In DNA form, the CDR3 reads TGTGCCAGCAGCGCACGAGGGATAAGCACAGATACGCAGTATTTT. Protein product: CASSARGISTDTQYF.

The chain links TRBV18 to TRBJ2-7; TRBD2 agrees at 7 bases. The CDR3 has 15 amino acids. The J segment lost 3 bases and the V segment lost 3 bases, leaving 8 bases of the junction unmatched. The V gene's germline CDR1 is KGHSH and CDR2 LQKENI. The CDR3 DNA reads TGTGCCAGCTCACCTAGGACTAGTAGATTCTACGAGCAGTACTTC. Its translation: CASSPRTSRFYEQYF.

This chain connects TRBV7-3 to TRBJ2-5, with D perhaps TRBD2 (6 bases). CDR3 length: 15 amino acids. CDR1 SGHTA and CDR2 FQGTGA come from the germline V gene. Trimming left V 5 bases short and J 1 base short, with 14 bases between. The CDR3 nucleotides read TGTGCCAGCAGCCTGAACGGGGGATTCCAAGAGACCCAGTACTTC. This gives the protein CASSLNGGFQETQYF.

The chain links TRBV2 to TRBJ2-3; 12 bases fit TRBD2. Germline lookup yields CDR1 SNHLY and CDR2 FYNNEI. The V and J ends lost 6 bases and 2 bases, in that order; junction bases with no gene match: 9. The CDR3 loop spans 17 amino acids. CDR3 residues: CASSLAGGIKTTDTQYF. The CDR3 DNA reads as TGTGCCAGCAGCCTAGCGGGAGGGATTAAAACCACAGATACGCAGTATTTT.

V is TRBV5-1 and J is TRBJ1-1; tentative D call: TRBD1 (5 bases). The CDR3 has 13 amino acids. Germline V gene sequence: CDR1 SGHRS, CDR2 YFSETQ. The germline V and J ends were trimmed by 5 bases and 3 bases, with 11 bases remaining between them. The CDR3 DNA is TGCGCCAGCAGTACCACAGGATACACTGAAGCTTTCTTT. This translates into CASSTTGYTEAFF.

The rearrangement links TRBV5-4 to TRBJ2-1; 9 bases are shared with TRBD1. V shed 0 bases and J 2 bases; nucleotides not matched to a gene: 3. The CDR3 has 16 amino acids. Germline lookup yields CDR1 SGHNT and CDR2 YYREEE (reference sequence). Here the CDR3 reads CASSLGDRAPYNEQFF. In nucleotides, the CDR3 is TGTGCCAGCAGCTTGGGGGACAGGGCTCCCTACAATGAGCAGTTCTTC.

The chain couples TRBV24-1 to TRBJ1-4; unclear D gene. The CDR3 spans 13 residues. The germline V gene encodes CDR1 KGHDR and CDR2 SFDVKD. V was trimmed by 9 bases and J by 3 bases, leaving 10 bases between them. CDR3 in DNA: TGTGCCACCCGGGGAGCTCCTAATGAAAAACTGTTTTTT. It is translated as CATRGAPNEKLFF.

The chain uses TRBV27 and TRBJ2-7; D may be TRBD1 (5 bases). Trimming removed 5 bases at V and 1 base at J, with 6 bases between. Per germline, CDR1 MNHEY and CDR2 SMNVEV (reference sequence). The CDR3 contains 12 residues. The CDR3: CASSPGSYEQYF. For the CDR3, the DNA is TGTGCCAGCAGTCCAGGGTCCTACGAGCAGTACTTC.

The genes are TRBV19 and TRBJ2-3, with D perhaps TRBD1 (5 bases). Germline-derived CDR1 and CDR2 are LNHDA and SQIVND (reference sequence). The V end lost 2 bases, the J end lost 2 bases, and 8 bases lay between the germline ends. The CDR3 spans 14 residues. DNA for the CDR3: TGTGCCAGTAGTATACAGGGTTACACAGATACGCAGTATTTT. Its protein is CASSIQGYTDTQYF.